In its sample, the clone carrying this T cell receptor (beta chain) was seen once. The record originates from a study of blood T cells in healthy people across ages. CDR1 is SGHDN and CDR2 is FVKESK in the germline V gene. The CDR3 sequence is 16 residues long. J was trimmed by 4 bases and V by 5 bases; bases with no gene match: 13. It was with a sample-barcoded 5' primer and a J-beta primer mix that a second PCR of about 7 to 12 cycles was run. The template-switch adaptor was a 5' adaptor with 12 random nucleotides. It tagged each cDNA molecule. MiXCR was run by TCRdb on the 5' RACE reads, yielding one entry per CDR3 protein. The sample comprises some 1.6 million distinct CDR3 sequences, roughly 32% of which are singletons, and over 9% rests with the top ten. Per sample, no less than 5 micrograms of total RNA were extracted.

The sample taken for sequencing was blood. V gene TRBV14 combines with J gene TRBJ1-2; TRBD1 matches 7 bases. This TCR was sampled from a woman in her twenties or thirties in good health. CDR3 sequence (DNA): TGTGCCAGCAGCTTCCGGACAGGCACGCTCCGCTATGGCTACACCTTC. Translating it yields CASSFRTGTLRYGYTF. Based on the CDR3 plus reference TRBV14 and TRBJ1-2, the full variable domain is EAGVTQFPSHSVIEKGQTVTLRCDPISGHDNLYWYRRVMGKEIKFLLHFVKESKQDESGMPNNRFLAERTGGTYSTLKVQPAELEDSGVYFCASSFRTGTLRYGYTFGSGTRLTVV.